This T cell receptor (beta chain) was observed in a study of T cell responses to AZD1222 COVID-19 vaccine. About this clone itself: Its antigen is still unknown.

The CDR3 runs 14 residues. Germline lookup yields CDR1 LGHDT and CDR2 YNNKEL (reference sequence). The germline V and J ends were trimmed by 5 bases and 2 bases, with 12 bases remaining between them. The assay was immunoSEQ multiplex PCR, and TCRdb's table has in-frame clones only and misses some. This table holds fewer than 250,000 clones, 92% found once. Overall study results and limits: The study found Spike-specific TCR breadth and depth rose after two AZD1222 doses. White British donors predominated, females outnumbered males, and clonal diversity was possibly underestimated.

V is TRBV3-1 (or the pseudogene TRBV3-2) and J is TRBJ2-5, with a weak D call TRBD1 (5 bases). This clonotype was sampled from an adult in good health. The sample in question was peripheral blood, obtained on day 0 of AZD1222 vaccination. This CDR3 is CASSTWGSQETQYF. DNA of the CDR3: TGTGCCAGCAGCACCTGGGGCAGTCAAGAGACCCAGTACTTC.